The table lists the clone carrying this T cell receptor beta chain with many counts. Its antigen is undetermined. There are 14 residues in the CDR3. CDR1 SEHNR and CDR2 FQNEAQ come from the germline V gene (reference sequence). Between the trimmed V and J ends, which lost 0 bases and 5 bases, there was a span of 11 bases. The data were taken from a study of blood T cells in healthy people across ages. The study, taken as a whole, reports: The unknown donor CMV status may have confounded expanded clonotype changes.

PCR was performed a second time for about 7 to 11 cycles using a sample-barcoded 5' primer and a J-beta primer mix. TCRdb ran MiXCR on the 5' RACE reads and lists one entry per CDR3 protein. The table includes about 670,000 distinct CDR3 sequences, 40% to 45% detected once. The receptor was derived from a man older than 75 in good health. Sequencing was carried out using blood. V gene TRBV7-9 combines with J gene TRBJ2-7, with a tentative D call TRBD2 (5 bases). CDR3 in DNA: TGTGCCAGCAGCTTAGCGGGAGTGCTCAACGAGCAGTACTTC. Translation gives CASSLAGVLNEQYF.